The 21 T cell receptor beta chains given below trace back to one sample, sequenced in a study of cytomegalovirus exposure and HLA in healthy donors. 13 Jbeta primers and 60 Vbeta primers were used for the PCR. Generated by immunoSEQ multiplex PCR, the TCRdb table keeps only in-frame clones and is missing some. Altogether 200,000 to 250,000 clones are present, 65% to 75% being singletons, with the ten largest covering 1.8%. The sequencing input was PBMCs. The source of these receptors is a woman in her 30s in good health and CMV-seronegative.

The chain recombines TRBV5-1 with TRBJ1-3, with 7 positions matching TRBD1. Trimming at V came to 0 bases and at J to 4 bases, leaving 4 bases not matched to a gene. The germline V gene encodes CDR1 SGHRS and CDR2 YFSETQ. CDR3 length: 15 residues. CDR3 sequence: CASSLAEGAGNTIYF. As DNA, the CDR3 is TGCGCCAGCAGCTTGGCCGAGGGGGCAGGAAACACCATATATTTT.

This chain connects TRBV11-2 to TRBJ2-2, with 8 bases fitting TRBD2. CDR3 length equals 18 residues. The germline gives CDR1 SGHAT, CDR2 FQNNGV. The V segment lost 0 bases and the J segment 4 bases; nucleotides outside the gene matches: 10. The CDR3 loop is CASSLDPAGAMATGELFF. CDR3 nucleotides: TGTGCCAGCAGCTTAGATCCAGCGGGGGCGATGGCCACCGGGGAGCTGTTTTTT.

The chain uses TRBV30 and TRBJ2-1, with TRBD2 identical over 8 bases. V was pared by 3 bases and J by 3 bases, with 4 bases of the junction left unmatched. The CDR3 is 14 amino acids. From germline, CDR1 is GTSNPN and CDR2 SVGIG (reference sequence). CDR3 sequence reads: CAWRAREGYNEQFF. The CDR3 DNA sequence: TGTGCCTGGAGGGCCCGGGAGGGCTACAATGAGCAGTTCTTC.

This clone has more than one count but fewer than ten. The chain combines TRBV4-1 with TRBJ1-2; 7 bases agree with TRBD1. The CDR3 has 14 residues. The V gene end was trimmed by 5 bases and the J gene end by 4 bases; junction bases not matched to a gene: 7. Germline V gene lookup returns CDR1 MGHRA and CDR2 YSYEKL. In DNA form, the CDR3 reads TGCGCCAGCAGCGAACAGGGGATGGCCTATGGCTACACCTTC. It specifies CASSEQGMAYGYTF.

CDR3 sequence: CASSLVGGSYNEQFF. The CDR3 nucleotides read TGCGCCAGCAGCTTGGTGGGGGGCTCCTACAATGAGCAGTTCTTC. The rearrangement joins TRBV5-1 to TRBJ2-1; D is perhaps TRBD2 (6 bases). This CDR3 comprises 15 residues. The V gene lost 0 bases and the J gene lost 0 bases, with 7 bases spanning the gap. CDR1 and CDR2 from the germline V gene are SGHRS and YFSETQ. Combining the CDR3 with reference TRBV5-1 and TRBJ2-1 gives the whole variable domain KAGVTQTPRYLIKTRGQQVTLSCSPISGHRSVSWYQQTPGQGLQFLFEYFSETQRNKGNFPGRFSGRQFSNSRSEMNVSTLELGDSALYLCASSLVGGSYNEQFFGPGTRLTVL.

The chain couples TRBV11-2 to TRBJ2-2; 8 nucleotides line up with TRBD1. CDR1 and CDR2 from the germline V gene are SGHAT and FQNNGV. The CDR3 runs 15 residues. The ends lost 2 bases at V and 5 bases at J; junction bases unmatched: 4. The DNA of the CDR3 is TGTGCCAGCAGCTTACAGGGGGCTAGGACCGGGGAGCTGTTTTTT. It yields the protein CASSLQGARTGELFF.

A remark on this clone: Different DNA sequences within this sample yield the same CDR3. The chain joins TRBV7-3 to TRBJ2-2, with a weak D call TRBD1 (5 bases). The ends were cut back, 3 bases at V and 4 bases at J, with 9 bases in the middle. This CDR3 comprises 14 residues. Germline assignment: CDR1 SGHTA and CDR2 FQGTGA. The CDR3 protein is CASSFSGATGELFF. The CDR3 nucleotides read TGTGCCAGCAGCTTCTCTGGGGCCACCGGGGAGCTGTTTTTT. Full variable domain (missing parts from reference TRBV7-3 and TRBJ2-2): GAGVSQTPSNKVTEKGKYVELRCDPISGHTALYWYRQSLGQGPEFLIYFQGTGAADDSGLPNDRFFAVRPEGSVSTLKIQRTERGDSAVYLCASSFSGATGELFFGEGSRLTVL.

V gene TRBV21-1 combines with J gene TRBJ2-3; the D call of TRBD1 is as the table states it, not checked on the DNA. TRBV21-1 is an annotated pseudogene. This CDR3 is 14 amino acids long. The CDR3, as DNA: TGTGCCAGGATACAGGGACCCAGCACAGATACGCAGTATTTT. This encodes CARIQGPSTDTQYF.

The gene calls are TRBV2 and TRBJ2-1; TRBD2 matches at 11 bases. Germline assignment: CDR1 SNHLY and CDR2 FYNNEI. The trim removed 6 bases at V and 9 bases at J, leaving 16 bases unmatched. CDR3 size: 17 residues. The CDR3 reads CASRLRITSGRGGEQFF. CDR3 nucleotides: TGTGCCAGCAGGTTGCGAATAACTAGCGGGAGAGGGGGTGAGCAGTTCTTC.

The chain carries TRBV5-1 and TRBJ2-2, with D perhaps TRBD1 (6 bases). The CDR3 covers 17 residues. Germline V gene data show CDR1 as SGHRS and CDR2 as YFSETQ. Trimming took off 2 bases at V and 2 bases at J, with 16 bases between the two ends. The chain's CDR3 is CASSFRAQGFNTGELFF. For the CDR3, the DNA is TGCGCCAGCAGCTTTCGGGCACAGGGATTCAACACCGGGGAGCTGTTTTTT. The variable domain in full, completed from reference TRBV5-1 and TRBJ2-2, reads KAGVTQTPRYLIKTRGQQVTLSCSPISGHRSVSWYQQTPGQGLQFLFEYFSETQRNKGNFPGRFSGRQFSNSRSEMNVSTLELGDSALYLCASSFRAQGFNTGELFFGEGSRLTVL.

Here the CDR3 DNA reads TGTGCCAGCAGCTCCTCTGGGACAGGGGGAAACTCTGGGGCCAACGTCCTGACTTTC. It translates to CASSSSGTGGNSGANVLTF. The V and J genes are TRBV7-8 and TRBJ2-6, with 11 bases that match TRBD1. The CDR3 has 19 residues. CDR1 is SGHVS and CDR2 is FQNEAQ in the germline V gene. V gave up 4 bases and J gave up 0 bases; unmatched junction bases: 8.

This clone was seen a handful of times. This CDR3 fails to terminate in the conserved phenylalanine or tryptophan, so it likely reflects a read error. It is unclear where the CDR3 begins or ends on the DNA, so no DNA is shown, and the CDR3 is as TCRdb lists it. This chain connects TRBV6-6 to TRBJ1-1; the DNA was not used to check the table's D call, TRBD1. The CDR3 length is 11 residues, termini included. CDR1 and CDR2 from the germline V gene are MNHNY and SVGAGI (reference sequence). The CDR3: CASSYSNRAHT.

Worth noting for this clone: The junction differs from germline at one of its ends, possibly a read error. The rearrangement links TRBV2 to TRBJ1-2; 7 positions agree with TRBD1. There are 11 residues in the CDR3. Germline assignment: CDR1 SNHLY and CDR2 FYNNEI. In nucleotides, the CDR3 is TGTGCCAGCAGTGGGGACAGTTACAGCTCCTTC. Protein sequence: CASSGDSYSSF.

The chain links TRBV6-5 to TRBJ2-1, with D perhaps matching TRBD2 (6 bases). The CDR3 runs to 15 residues. The V end was cut by 2 bases, the J end by 3 bases, with 11 bases between. CDR1 is MNHEY, CDR2 SVGAGI, per germline. CDR3 sequence (DNA): TGTGCCAGCAGTTACATGCGGGGTCTCTACAATGAGCAGTTCTTC. Its protein is CASSYMRGLYNEQFF.

This clone showed up just a few times. The rearrangement links TRBV27 to TRBJ2-1; 7 bases map to TRBD1. J gave up 5 bases and V 2 bases, and 12 bases lay outside the gene matches. CDR1 and CDR2 from the germline V gene are MNHEY and SMNVEV (reference sequence). CDR3 length: 17 residues. The CDR3: CASSLKLGTVIHNEQFF. CDR3 sequence (DNA): TGTGCCAGCAGTTTAAAGCTTGGGACAGTCATCCACAATGAGCAGTTCTTC.

The J gene is TRBJ2-2, the V gene TRBV19; 11 bases map to TRBD2. This CDR3 contains 16 residues. The ends lost 1 base at V and 6 bases at J; junction bases unmatched: 4. In germline, CDR1 is LNHDA, CDR2 SQIVND (reference sequence). CDR3 region: CASSIGLAGGPGELFF. DNA of the CDR3: TGTGCCAGTAGTATAGGGCTAGCGGGAGGCCCCGGGGAGCTGTTTTTT.

Only a few counts were recorded for this clone. CDR3 DNA sequence: TGTGCCAGCAGCAAGACAGGATCTAACAATGAGCAGTTCTTC. Translated: CASSKTGSNNEQFF. V usage is TRBV7-9 and J usage is TRBJ2-1; possibly TRBD1 for D (6 bases). CDR1 and CDR2 from the germline V gene are SEHNR and FQNEAQ (reference sequence). Trimming left V 5 bases short and J 5 bases short, with 13 bases between. CDR3 length: 14 residues.

The CDR3 reads CASSQAAGRKSGANVLTF. As DNA, the CDR3 is TGTGCCAGCAGCCAAGCCGCAGGGCGCAAATCTGGGGCCAACGTCCTGACTTTC. The chain is built from TRBV14 and TRBJ2-6; perhaps TRBD1 as D (5 bases). The CDR3 contains 18 residues. Germline CDR1 is SGHDN and CDR2 is FVKESK. The V gene lost 1 base and the J gene lost 1 base, with 14 bases spanning the gap.

Points on this clone: Other DNA sequences in this sample translate to the same CDR3. This chain links TRBV5-4 with TRBJ2-7, with D perhaps matching TRBD2 (5 bases). The CDR3 spans 13 residues. The ends were cut back, 4 bases at V and 2 bases at J, with 10 bases in the middle. The V gene's germline CDR1 is SGHNT and CDR2 YYREEE (reference sequence). The chain's CDR3 is CASSLTGTYEQYF. DNA for the CDR3: TGTGCCAGCAGCCTAACGGGGACCTACGAGCAGTACTTC. Looking up the rest from reference TRBV5-4 and TRBJ2-7 gives the full variable domain: ETGVTQSPTHLIKTRGQQVTLRCSSQSGHNTVSWYQQALGQGPQFIFQYYREEENGRGNFPPRFSGLQFPNYSSELNVNALELDDSALYLCASSLTGTYEQYFGPGTRLTVT.

This clone has only one observation. The CDR3 is CASSLSPGDGDTQYF. The DNA for the CDR3 is TGTGCCAGCAGCTTAAGTCCGGGGGATGGCGATACGCAGTATTTT. The chain joins TRBV7-3 to TRBJ2-3, with TRBD2 as a possible D gene (6 bases). Per germline, CDR1 SGHTA and CDR2 FQGTGA. Trimming left V 1 base short and J 6 bases short, with 14 bases between. This CDR3 is built from 15 residues.

The J gene is TRBJ1-1, the V gene TRBV2; 7 bases align to TRBD1. The germline V gene has CDR1 SNHLY and CDR2 FYNNEI. Germline trimming cut 4 bases from V and 4 bases from J; bases unmatched to any gene: 3. This CDR3 is 13 amino acids long. The CDR3 nucleotides are TGTGCCAGCAGTGTCGGGACAGTCACTGAAGCTTTCTTT. It specifies CASSVGTVTEAFF.